The rows below give T cell receptor beta chains drawn from one sample of a study of cytomegalovirus exposure and HLA in healthy donors. Assay: immunoSEQ multiplex PCR; the TCRdb copy retains only in-frame clones and omits some. The table has about 190,000 clones, roughly four fifths seen once. The specimen was PBMCs. These receptors all come from a woman in her 30s in good health and CMV-seropositive. Both conserved end residues are part of each CDR3. The D gene is left open where the match is weak. Clone size is given for some rows only: seen once, a few or many times, or a class if the clone is expanded.

J,V,size,D,CDR3,DNA
TRBJ2-2,TRBV5-1,NA,NA,CASSLAGMNTGELFF,TGCGCCAGCAGCTTGGCAGGAATGAACACCGGGGAGCTGTTTTTT
TRBJ1-1,TRBV7-8,NA,TRBD1,CASGDRLNTEAFF,TGTGCCAGTGGGGACAGACTGAACACTGAAGCTTTCTTT
TRBJ1-5,TRBV27,NA,NA,CASSLLGPRGISNQPQHF,TGTGCCAGCAGTTTATTGGGACCGCGGGGTATTAGCAATCAGCCCCAGCATTTT
TRBJ2-7,TRBV28,NA,TRBD2,CASISEAGGGLYEQYF,TGTGCCAGCATATCCGAAGCGGGAGGTGGACTCTACGAGCAGTACTTC
TRBJ2-3,TRBV6-1,NA,TRBD2,CASSEAGFSGRDTQYF,TGTGCCAGCAGTGAAGCGGGGTTTAGCGGGAGAGATACGCAGTATTTT
TRBJ1-3,TRBV6-5,NA,NA,CASRPQALSGNTIYF,TGTGCCAGCAGACCTCAGGCGCTCTCTGGAAACACCATATATTTT
TRBJ2-7,TRBV6-1,NA,NA,CASSSPGADYEQYF,TGTGCCAGCAGTAGCCCGGGAGCAGACTACGAGCAGTACTTC
TRBJ1-4,TRBV28,few,TRBD1,CASHRQGLANEKLFF,TGTGCCAGCCATAGACAGGGGTTGGCTAATGAAAAACTGTTTTTT
TRBJ1-5,TRBV5-1,NA,TRBD1,CASSQDRDRSNQPQHF,TGCGCCAGCAGCCAGGACAGGGACAGGAGCAATCAGCCCCAGCATTTT
TRBJ2-1,TRBV28,NA,TRBD2,CASRSPLEAGPYNEQFF,TGTGCCAGCAGAAGCCCCTTGGAAGCGGGACCCTACAATGAGCAGTTCTTC
TRBJ1-5,TRBV5-1,NA,NA,CARRGGQTNQPQHF,TGCGCCAGGCGCGGGGGACAAACAAATCAGCCCCAGCATTTT
TRBJ2-7,TRBV5-4,NA,TRBD2,CASGIDMAGGPREQYF,TGTGCCAGCGGGATTGATATGGCGGGAGGGCCTCGGGAGCAGTACTTC
TRBJ2-2,TRBV11-1,NA,NA,CASSLGRGNTGELFF,TGTGCCAGCAGCTTAGGCAGGGGGAACACCGGGGAGCTGTTTTTT
TRBJ1-2,TRBV7-9,NA,TRBD1,CASSPRTGRDYGYTF,TGTGCCAGCAGCCCGAGGACAGGCAGGGACTATGGCTACACCTTC
TRBJ2-3,TRBV2,NA,NA,CASPRGGTDTQYF,TGTGCCAGCCCCAGGGGAGGCACAGATACGCAGTATTTT
TRBJ2-1,TRBV27,NA,TRBD2,CASHSGLSIWDEQFF,TGTGCCAGCCATAGCGGGCTCTCGATTTGGGATGAGCAGTTCTTC
TRBJ2-7,TRBV19,NA,NA,CASSIDGSTQYEQYF,TGTGCCAGTAGTATAGATGGTTCAACCCAGTACGAGCAGTACTTC
TRBJ1-4,TRBV4-1,NA,TRBD1,CASSHFARGAANEKLFF,TGCGCCAGCAGCCATTTCGCCAGGGGGGCGGCTAATGAAAAACTGTTTTTT
TRBJ1-1,TRBV15,NA,TRBD1,CATSPRSGAGGRNTEAFF,TGTGCCACCAGCCCTCGGAGTGGGGCAGGGGGGAGAAACACTGAAGCTTTCTTT
TRBJ1-1,TRBV6-5,NA,TRBD1,CASSEGANTEAFF,TGTGCCAGCAGTGAGGGGGCGAACACTGAAGCTTTCTTT
TRBJ2-1,TRBV7-6,NA,TRBD2,CASSLPGLAGELDNEQFF,TGTGCCAGCAGCTTGCCCGGACTAGCGGGAGAACTCGACAATGAGCAGTTCTTC
TRBJ1-5,TRBV6-4,NA,TRBD1,CASRVTGDSNQPQHF,TGTGCCAGCAGGGTGACAGGGGATAGCAATCAGCCCCAGCATTTT
TRBJ2-7,TRBV4-1,NA,NA,CASSAYEKEQYF,TGCGCCAGCAGCGCCTACGAAAAGGAGCAGTACTTC
TRBJ2-7,TRBV4-2,NA,NA,CASSPGTDSYEQYF,TGTGCCAGCAGCCCGGGAACGGACTCCTACGAGCAGTACTTC
TRBJ2-1,TRBV6-5,NA,TRBD2,CASTYTSGSGEQFF,TGTGCCAGCACCTATACTAGCGGGAGTGGTGAGCAGTTCTTC
TRBJ1-5,TRBV27,NA,NA,CASSFGTGGQPQHF,TGTGCCAGCAGTTTCGGGACTGGGGGTCAGCCCCAGCATTTT
TRBJ1-3,TRBV7-2,NA,TRBD1,CASSPRQGQTGNTIYF,TGTGCCAGCAGCCCCCGACAGGGTCAGACTGGAAACACCATATATTTT
TRBJ2-7,TRBV5-1,NA,TRBD1,CASSSTGGYEQYF,TGCGCCAGCAGCTCTACAGGGGGCTACGAGCAGTACTTC
TRBJ2-1,TRBV6-4,NA,TRBD2,CASSRDLAGNEQFF,TGTGCCAGCAGTCGGGACTTAGCGGGGAATGAGCAGTTCTTC
TRBJ1-3,TRBV6-5,NA,TRBD1,CASNRGAGNTIYF,TGTGCCAGCAACAGGGGCGCTGGAAACACCATATATTTT
TRBJ2-1,TRBV28,NA,TRBD1,CAGSSAGTGGNEQFF,TGTGCCGGATCCTCTGCCGGGACAGGGGGTAATGAGCAGTTCTTC
TRBJ2-7,TRBV28,few,NA,CASTPLGRATYEQYF,TGTGCCAGCACGCCTCTGGGCAGGGCAACCTACGAGCAGTACTTC
TRBJ2-7,TRBV27,NA,TRBD1,CASVFSGQGIYEQYF,TGTGCCAGCGTGTTCTCGGGACAGGGGATCTACGAGCAGTACTTC
TRBJ1-1,TRBV7-9,NA,TRBD1,CASSRQGTEAFF,TGTGCCAGCAGTCGACAGGGAACTGAAGCTTTCTTT
TRBJ2-1,TRBV28,NA,TRBD2,CASSSVGLAGAMNEQFF,TGTGCCAGCAGTTCGGTGGGACTAGCGGGAGCGATGAATGAGCAGTTCTTC
TRBJ2-2,TRBV11-3,few,TRBD1,CASSPPGQGLRNTGELFF,TGTGCCAGCAGCCCACCGGGACAGGGGTTAAGGAACACCGGGGAGCTGTTTTTT
TRBJ2-7,TRBV6-6,NA,NA,CASSYWTGTAGEQYF,TGTGCCAGCAGTTACTGGACGGGGACAGCGGGCGAGCAGTACTTC
TRBJ2-7,TRBV2,NA,TRBD1,CASHTGGLAYEQYF,TGTGCCAGCCACACAGGGGGGCTTGCCTACGAGCAGTACTTC
TRBJ1-5,TRBV6-1,NA,NA,CASGRETNQPQHF,TGTGCCAGCGGACGGGAAACGAATCAGCCCCAGCATTTT
TRBJ2-5,TRBV7-9,few,NA,CASSRRGAGEETQYF,TGTGCCAGCAGCCGTCGGGGGGCGGGAGAGGAGACCCAGTACTTC
TRBJ2-3,TRBV5-5,NA,NA,CASSSSGRGRDTQYF,TGTGCCAGCAGCTCCTCCGGGAGAGGAAGAGATACGCAGTATTTT
TRBJ2-2,TRBV19,NA,NA,CASSNQGAWYTGELFF,TGTGCCAGTAGTAACCAGGGCGCGTGGTACACCGGGGAGCTGTTTTTT
TRBJ2-2,TRBV6-4,NA,NA,CASSEHWRGRSGTGELFF,TGTGCCAGCAGTGAACATTGGCGTGGGAGGAGTGGCACCGGGGAGCTGTTTTTT
TRBJ1-1,TRBV14,NA,TRBD1,CASSPTGEHTEAFF,TGTGCCAGCAGCCCAACAGGGGAGCACACTGAAGCTTTCTTT
TRBJ1-2,TRBV19,NA,TRBD1,CASSIGGGRGYTF,TGTGCCAGTAGTATAGGAGGGGGCCGTGGCTACACCTTC
TRBJ1-1,TRBV6-5,NA,NA,CASSNPRIGITEAFF,TGTGCCAGCAGTAACCCCAGGATAGGAATAACTGAAGCTTTCTTT
TRBJ1-1,TRBV28,NA,NA,CASTTGRRTEAFF,TGTGCCAGCACTACAGGTAGGCGTACTGAAGCTTTCTTT
TRBJ2-7,TRBV27,NA,TRBD2,CASSLSGTMVYEQYF,TGTGCCAGCAGTTTATCTGGGACTATGGTTTACGAGCAGTACTTC
TRBJ2-7,TRBV10-2,NA,NA,CASSDRLVEQYF,TGCGCCAGCAGCGACAGGTTGGTCGAGCAGTACTTC